The present T cell receptor beta chain was sequenced within a study of blood T cell repertoires in COVID-19. Across the study: Both acute and convalescent COVID-19 samples were obtained from the United States, Italy and Spain.

Authors' analysis steps: The assay estimated nucleated cells by amplifying reference gene primers. Here immunoSEQ multiplex PCR was the method, and the copy in TCRdb shows in-frame clones only, minus some. That table is the source of V, J and clone size, and D and trimming were worked out from the DNA. Of some 460,000 clones in the sample, 70% to 90% were seen once. This CDR3 is built from 14 residues. V was pared by 5 bases and J by 2 bases, with 2 bases of the junction left unmatched. Germline loops: CDR1 SEHNR, CDR2 FQNEAQ (reference sequence). In terms of age and location, participants ranged from roughly 18 to 90 years and lived in about two dozen US areas.

The chain links TRBV7-9 to TRBJ1-3, with 8 bases lining up with TRBD1. The source material was PBMCs or T cells enriched from blood (not recorded which). The source of this sequence is a woman between 18 and 30 years old with acute COVID-19. CDR3 sequence: CASSEDRAGNTIYF. DNA of the CDR3: TGTGCCAGCAGCGAGGACAGGGCTGGAAACACCATATATTTT.